The clone carrying this T cell receptor (beta chain) was observed a few times. The antigen remains unidentified. The V and J ends lost 4 bases and 1 base respectively, with 10 bases between them. The CDR3 sequence is 14 residues long. Per the germline V gene, CDR1 is SGDLS and CDR2 is YYNGEE. Primers for the PCR totalled 60 Vbeta and 13 Jbeta. Clones were read by immunoSEQ multiplex PCR, and TCRdb kept only the in-frame ones, dropping some. The sample shows fewer than 200,000 clones, 80% of them seen only once. The sample comes from a study of cytomegalovirus exposure and HLA in healthy donors. Findings of the study overall: Certain sequence variants were highly shared and formed a cluster, and this cluster was likely a sequencing artifact.

The sample was PBMCs. V usage is TRBV9 and J usage is TRBJ2-3; perhaps TRBD2 as D (5 bases). The clonotype was recovered from a boy under 18 in good health and CMV-seronegative. The CDR3 spells CASSREVGTDTQYF. The CDR3 DNA follows: TGTGCCAGCAGCCGGGAAGTAGGCACAGATACGCAGTATTTT.